Listed here are 9 T cell receptor beta chains from one sample, sequenced in a study of beta chain features in type 1 diabetes. Findings and limits, study-wide: A moderate, significant TCRB CDR3 shortening appeared in type 1 diabetes across four CD4+ subsets.

These TCRs are of unknown antigen specificity. What was sequenced were expressed TCRB transcripts, since all of the isolated RNA had been reverse transcribed. The data were produced by immunoSEQ multiplex PCR, yet TCRdb's version contains in-frame clones alone and is incomplete. The sample lists around 240,000 clones; roughly 16% were seen once. Sequences were obtained from naive CD4+ T cells from blood. These receptors were obtained from a man aged 30-40 years with type 1 diabetes.

The rearrangement links TRBV5-6 to TRBJ1-5; TRBD1 agrees at 8 bases. Germline V gives CDR1 SGHDT, CDR2 YYEEEE. Trimming took 6 bases from V and 4 from J; bases not matched to a gene: 12. The CDR3 runs to 16 residues. The CDR3 here is CASMTSGTGTNQPQHF. The CDR3 nucleotides read TGTGCCAGCATGACTTCAGGGACAGGAACTAATCAGCCCCAGCATTTT.

This chain uses TRBV13 with TRBJ2-1; D is unclear. The germline gives CDR1 PRHDT, CDR2 FYEKMQ (reference sequence). With 6 bases removed from V and 6 bases from J, the gap between germline ends came to 15 bases. The CDR3 length is 14 residues. The CDR3 is CASSQTWTGNEQFF. Written as DNA, the CDR3 is TGTGCCAGCAGTCAAACCTGGACGGGCAATGAGCAGTTCTTC.

This clone was seen more than once but under ten times. The CDR3: CASSRDRSRYEQYF. The CDR3 nucleotides are TGTGCCAGCTCAAGGGACAGGTCAAGGTACGAGCAGTACTTC. This rearrangement joins TRBV18 to TRBJ2-7; 8 bases agree with TRBD1. The CDR3 is 14 residues long. J gave up 4 bases and V 5 bases, and 7 bases lay outside the gene matches. The germline V gene has CDR1 KGHSH and CDR2 LQKENI.

CDR3 in amino acids: CSVVVARNYGYTF. As DNA, the CDR3 is TGCAGCGTTGTCGTTGCGCGGAACTATGGCTACACCTTC. The rearrangement joins TRBV29-1 to TRBJ1-2, with D unclear. The V gene lost 4 bases and the J gene lost 2 bases, with 11 bases spanning the gap. The germline gives CDR1 SQVTM, CDR2 ANQGSEA. The CDR3 is 13 amino acids.

The V call is TRBV29-1, the J call TRBJ2-3; D might be TRBD1 (6 bases). The CDR3 length is 13 residues. CDR1 and CDR2 from the germline V gene are SQVTM and ANQGSEA. V was clipped by 7 bases and J by 5 bases, with 16 bases between them. Here the CDR3 DNA reads TGCAGCGCCCTACAGGGTTGGGGAGATACGCAGTATTTT. Its protein is CSALQGWGDTQYF.

V and J are TRBV14 and TRBJ1-2; D is unresolved. This CDR3 has 14 residues. The germline CDR1 and CDR2 sequences are SGHDN and FVKESK. The V gene lost 1 base and the J gene lost 5 bases, with 11 bases spanning the gap. The CDR3 DNA sequence: TGTGCCAGCAGCCAAGTGGTGGGTCAGTATGGCTACACCTTC. Translated: CASSQVVGQYGYTF.

This clone was seen only a few times. V usage is TRBV30 and J usage is TRBJ1-5; 7 nucleotides align to TRBD1. This CDR3 has 16 amino acids. With 1 base clipped from V and 2 bases from J, the junction kept 8 bases outside the gene matches. Germline CDR1 reads GTSNPN; CDR2 reads SVGIG (reference sequence). CDR3 protein: CAWSATSTGRNQPQHF. The CDR3 coding sequence is TGTGCCTGGAGTGCCACCTCGACAGGGCGCAATCAGCCCCAGCATTTT.

This chain uses TRBV15 with TRBJ1-1; TRBD1 matches at 7 bases. The germline gives CDR1 LNHNV, CDR2 YYDKDF (reference sequence). CDR3 length: 13 amino acids. Unmatched junction bases numbered 4, after V lost 0 bases and J lost 9 bases. The CDR3 nucleotides read TGTGCCACCAGCAGAGATCGGACAGGCCAAGCTTTCTTT. The encoded protein is CATSRDRTGQAFF. The full variable domain, with the rest looked up from reference TRBV15 and TRBJ1-1, is DAMVIQNPRYQVTQFGKPVTLSCSQTLNHNVMYWYQQKSSQAPKLLFHYYDKDFNNEADTPDNFQSRRPNTSFCFLDIRSPGLGDTAMYLCATSRDRTGQAFFGQGTRLTVV.

CDR3 amino acids: CSVLYPSGANVLTF. The CDR3 coding sequence is TGCAGCGTCCTTTACCCCTCTGGGGCCAACGTCCTGACTTTC. The chain joins TRBV29-1 to TRBJ2-6; D remains ambiguous. This CDR3 is 14 amino acids long. Trimming pared 6 bases from V and 0 bases from J, leaving 9 bases between. Germline lookup yields CDR1 SQVTM and CDR2 ANQGSEA.